These 15 T cell receptor beta chains were all obtained from the same sample, sequenced in a study of cytomegalovirus exposure and HLA in healthy donors. Primers for the PCR totalled 60 Vbeta and 13 Jbeta. Some clones are missing from TCRdb's copy, which holds only in-frame ones; the method was immunoSEQ multiplex PCR. The sample holds approximately 160,000 clones; 75% are singletons and the top ten take less than 5%. Material for sequencing was PBMCs. The receptors here all came from a male donor in good health and CMV-seronegative.

The genes are TRBV5-1 and TRBJ1-1; D gene uncertain. Germline V gives CDR1 SGHRS, CDR2 YFSETQ. The germline V and J ends were trimmed by 2 bases and 6 bases, with 11 bases remaining between them. There are 13 residues in the CDR3. CDR3 sequence reads: CASSFDISAEAFF. The CDR3, as DNA: TGCGCCAGCAGCTTCGACATATCTGCTGAAGCTTTCTTT.

The genes are TRBV19 and TRBJ2-1, with 15 bases fitting TRBD2. The CDR3 extends over 15 amino acids. J was trimmed by 10 bases and V by 5 bases; bases with no gene match: 6. CDR1 and CDR2 from the germline V gene are LNHDA and SQIVND (reference sequence). The DNA of the CDR3 is TGTGCCAGTAGTTCGGGACTAGCGGGAGGTAGGGAGCAGTTCTTC. Translating gives CASSSGLAGGREQFF.

J is TRBJ1-2 and V is TRBV6-1; D remains unclear. There are 11 residues in the CDR3. Germline values: CDR1 MNHNS, CDR2 SASEGT. V lost 0 bases and J lost 9, with 5 bases in between. CDR3 residues: CASSEALRYTF. The CDR3 DNA follows: TGTGCCAGCAGTGAAGCCCTTCGCTACACCTTC.

The V and J genes are TRBV7-9 and TRBJ1-1; D is unclear. Germline CDR1 is SEHNR and CDR2 is FQNEAQ (reference sequence). The CDR3 spans 14 residues. V was pared by 2 bases and J by 1 base, with 8 bases between. This CDR3 reads CASSLIGENTEAFF. DNA of the CDR3: TGTGCCAGCAGCTTAATAGGAGAGAACACTGAAGCTTTCTTT.

The V and J genes are TRBV6-1 and TRBJ1-1, with 9 bases aligning to TRBD1. V lost 4 bases to trimming and J lost 0 bases; unmatched junction nucleotides: 9. Germline V lookup: CDR1 MNHNS, CDR2 SASEGT. CDR3 length equals 17 residues. The CDR3 nucleotides read TGTGCCAGCAGTGGAGGACAGGGGATGAGGATGAACACTGAAGCTTTCTTT. Protein product: CASSGGQGMRMNTEAFF.

The CDR3 nucleotides read TGTGCCAGCAGCAAAAATAAAGGGGGCGTGGGTGAAAAACTGTTTTTT. This translates into CASSKNKGGVGEKLFF. The chain has TRBV7-8 and TRBJ1-4, with 7 nucleotides matching TRBD1. The V and J ends lost 5 bases and 7 bases, in that order; junction bases with no gene match: 13. The CDR3 totals 16 residues. Germline CDR1 is SGHVS and CDR2 is FQNEAQ.

Here the CDR3 reads CAISDETSRLAGGGRQYF. The CDR3 bases are TGTGCCATCAGTGATGAAACCTCCAGGCTAGCGGGAGGGGGTCGGCAGTACTTC. The chain has TRBV10-3 and TRBJ2-7, with 12 bases aligning to TRBD2. The germline V gene has CDR1 ENHRY and CDR2 SYGVKD. This CDR3 contains 18 residues. V gave up 3 bases and J gave up 9 bases; unmatched junction bases: 18.

The chain employs TRBV4-3 and TRBJ2-6, with D maybe TRBD2 (5 bases). Germline CDR1 reads LGHNA; CDR2 reads YSLEER. The V end lost 0 bases, the J end lost 4 bases, and 7 bases lay between the germline ends. This CDR3 has 15 amino acids. The CDR3 loop is CASSQEGEGANVLTF. The CDR3 DNA follows: TGCGCCAGCAGCCAAGAGGGAGAAGGGGCCAACGTCCTGACTTTC.

As to this clone: A junction boundary mismatches the germline segment, possibly from a read error. This chain links TRBV7-9 with TRBJ1-5; no firm D call. CDR3 size: 14 residues. CDR1 and CDR2 (germline): SEHNR, FQNEAQ (reference sequence). The CDR3 DNA is TGTTCCAGCAGCTACGGGGATAGCAATCAGCCCCAGCATTTT. Protein product: CSSSYGDSNQPQHF. The whole variable domain, remainder taken from reference TRBV7-9 and TRBJ1-5, is DTGVSQNPRHKITKRGQNVTFRCDPISEHNRLYWYRQTLGQGPEFLTYFQNEAQLEKSRLLSDRFSAERPKGSFSTLEIQRTEQGDSAMYLCSSSYGDSNQPQHFGDGTRLSIL.

The chain recombines TRBV9 with TRBJ2-1, with 7 bases aligning to TRBD1. Per the germline V gene, CDR1 is SGDLS and CDR2 is YYNGEE. The CDR3 consists of 15 residues. V dropped 2 bases and J dropped 11; count of bases not matched to a gene: 13. CDR3 sequence: CASSVDGATGRKQFF. CDR3 in DNA: TGTGCCAGCAGCGTTGACGGAGCGACAGGGCGAAAGCAGTTCTTC.

This clone has a handful of counts. The chain recombines TRBV6-5 with TRBJ2-7; 9 bases agree with TRBD1. The V gene's germline CDR1 is MNHEY and CDR2 SVGAGI. The J segment lost 3 bases and the V segment lost 5 bases, leaving 5 bases of the junction unmatched. This CDR3 comprises 14 residues. The CDR3 DNA is TGTGCCAGCAGTCCCCGGGACAGGGTCTACGAGCAGTACTTC. Translated: CASSPRDRVYEQYF.

The rearrangement uses TRBV7-3 and TRBJ2-7, with 7 bases fitting TRBD2. There are 15 residues in the CDR3. CDR1 and CDR2 from the germline V gene are SGHTA and FQGTGA. Unmatched junction bases numbered 13, after V lost 4 bases and J lost 7 bases. CDR3 bases: TGTGCCAGCAGCTCCACCGGGACGGCGGGGGAAGAGCAGTACTTC. Translating gives CASSSTGTAGEEQYF.

This sequence joins TRBV6-4 and TRBJ1-6, with TRBD1 matching 7 bases. CDR1 is MRHNA and CDR2 is SNTAGT in the germline V gene. The CDR3 is 14 residues long. Losses at the gene ends were 3 bases for V and 5 bases for J; bases not matched to a gene: 1. Here the CDR3 DNA reads TGTGCCAGCAGTGAAGGGACAGATAATTCACCCCTCCACTTT. This translates into CASSEGTDNSPLHF.

CDR3 in DNA: TGTGCCAGCAGCTTGGCCTCAACGACAAGGGAGCAGTTCTTC. Its protein is CASSLASTTREQFF. The J gene is TRBJ2-1, the V gene TRBV5-4; D uncertain. From germline, CDR1 is SGHNT and CDR2 YYREEE (reference sequence). V gave up 0 bases and J gave up 10 bases, with 14 bases separating them. The CDR3 runs to 14 residues.

In its sample, this clone was seen a few times. V is TRBV30 and J is TRBJ1-4; D not resolved. CDR1 is GTSNPN and CDR2 is SVGIG in the germline V gene (reference sequence). Deletions cut 0 bases from V and 7 bases from J, with 3 bases between. The CDR3 totals 11 residues. The CDR3 reads CAWSVAEKLFF. The CDR3 DNA follows: TGTGCCTGGAGTGTGGCTGAAAAACTGTTTTTT. Complete variable domain (other parts from reference TRBV30 and TRBJ1-4): SQTIHQWPATLVQPVGSPLSLECTVEGTSNPNLYWYRQAAGRGLQLLFYSVGIGQISSEVPQNLSASRPQDRQFILSSKKLLLSDSGFYLCAWSVAEKLFFGSGTQLSVL.